This entry is about one T cell receptor beta chain. This entry comes from a study of blood T cell repertoires in COVID-19. This CDR3 has 14 residues. In germline, CDR1 is SGHDT, CDR2 YYEEEE. V was shortened by 0 bases and J by 2 bases, with 8 bases between the two germline ends. The repertoire was sequenced with immunoSEQ multiplex PCR; TCRdb's copy has only in-frame clones and lacks some. Among 350,000 to 450,000 clones listed, around 86% were seen once. The specimen was PBMCs or T cells enriched from blood (not recorded which). J is TRBJ2-5 and V is TRBV5-6; D is unclear. The clonotype originates from a woman in her forties or fifties who had recovered from COVID-19. The CDR3 protein is CASSLDRYQETQYF. CDR3 DNA: TGTGCCAGCAGCTTGGATCGTTATCAAGAGACCCAGTACTTC.